This T cell receptor (beta chain) was identified during a study of T cell repertoires in cytomegalovirus infection. Study details: Signatures in public TCR beta sequences pointed to both CMV infection and matching HLA type.

Remarks on this clonotype: Antigen: not known.

Via MiXCR, TCRdb re-called the reads, giving one row per CDR3 protein. The sample carries fewer than 650,000 distinct CDR3 sequences, approximately 40% recorded once. Notes on the study in general: The cumulative frequency of public TCR beta families distinguished individuals who carried CMV together with the relevant HLA. The response measured ex vivo was dominated by TCR beta clonotypes (HLA-C-restricted and CMV-specific).

The V and J ends lost 3 bases and 5 bases respectively, with 14 bases between them. There are 15 residues in the CDR3. CDR1 and CDR2 from the germline V gene are KGHSH and LQKENI. The genes are TRBV18 and TRBJ1-5; D is perhaps TRBD1 (5 bases). Material: cultured PBMCs, obtained from culture after CMV antigen stimulation. The origin of this receptor is a human donor in good health (CMV status not recorded). Some clones in this sample may be carry-over from other donors' samples. In DNA form, the CDR3 reads TGTGCCAGCTCACCTCCGGGGCCATTGGATCAGCCCCAGCATTTT. This codes for CASSPPGPLDQPQHF.